This entry lists 30 T cell receptor beta chains sequenced from one sample in a study of T cells in Graves' hyperthyroidism and ophthalmopathy (dated by TCRdb to 2018 to 2020). The library was produced with multiplex PCR. This sample was sequenced with an Illumina HiSeq 2000. TCR beta CDR3 regions were amplified from RNA transcripts. The first round of RT-PCR for the TCR CDR3 was performed with the HTBI primer set and the Qiagen OneStep RT-PCR kit. The raw public reads went through TCRdb reprocessing: fastp at Q25, MiXCR clone calling, in-frame beta chains kept. A single entry per CDR3 protein holds the most common genes and DNA from its merged rows. The sample table lists under 700,000 distinct CDR3 sequences, roughly 50% of them with a count of one. The ten largest clones capture 8.2% of the sample. The specimen sequenced was peripheral blood or thyroid tissue (not recorded which). All receptors come from a woman aged 18 to 35 with Graves' hyperthyroidism. Donor details come from another sample of the same person, matched by shared clones.

At least ten counts were recorded for this clonotype. The V call is TRBV5-1, the J call TRBJ1-1; 8 bases line up with TRBD1. The CDR3 contains 12 residues. Germline V CDR1 and CDR2: SGHRS, YFSETQ. Trimming at V came to 4 bases and at J to 8 bases, leaving 4 bases not matched to a gene. The CDR3 region has the DNA TGCGCCAGCAGCCCGGGACAGGACGAAGCTTTCTTT. Its translation is CASSPGQDEAFF.

The rearrangement joins TRBV5-1 to TRBJ1-5; perhaps TRBD1 as D (5 bases). The CDR3 sequence is 15 residues long. Trimming left V 1 base short and J 0 bases short, with 8 bases between. In germline, CDR1 is SGHRS, CDR2 YFSETQ. CDR3 residues: CASSLSGISNQPQHF. In DNA form, the CDR3 reads TGCGCCAGCAGCTTGTCAGGGATTAGCAATCAGCCCCAGCATTTT.

In this sample, this clonotype turned up many times. V usage is TRBV7-2 and J usage is TRBJ1-5; D is unclear. The CDR3 is 13 amino acids. Germline V gene sequence: CDR1 SGHTA, CDR2 FQGNSA. V was pared by 4 bases and J by 5 bases, with 9 bases between. CDR3 protein: CASSSNGDQPQHF. The CDR3 DNA reads TGTGCCAGCAGCTCCAATGGAGATCAGCCCCAGCATTTT.

This clonotype was found many times. The rearrangement joins TRBV2 to TRBJ1-2, with a weak D call TRBD1 (5 bases). V lost 3 bases and J 0 bases, leaving 5 bases between the germline ends. Germline V gives CDR1 SNHLY, CDR2 FYNNEI. The CDR3 is 13 residues long. Written as DNA, the CDR3 is TGTGCCAGCAGTGAGGGGGCTAACTATGGCTACACCTTC. Translating it yields CASSEGANYGYTF.

The V call is TRBV25-1, the J call TRBJ1-1; D remains ambiguous. Per the germline V gene, CDR1 is MGHDK and CDR2 is SYGVNS. V was clipped by 3 bases and J by 1 base, with 9 bases between them. CDR3 length equals 14 residues. The CDR3 protein is CASSDESQNTEAFF. The CDR3 DNA is TGTGCCAGCAGTGATGAGTCTCAGAACACTGAAGCTTTCTTT.

V usage is TRBV20-1 and J usage is TRBJ2-7; 12 nucleotides match TRBD1. The CDR3 runs to 15 residues. CDR1 and CDR2 from the germline V gene are DFQATT and SNEGSKA (reference sequence). V lost 1 base to trimming and J lost 5 bases; unmatched junction nucleotides: 6. This CDR3 reads CSARAGQGAGNEQYF. As DNA, the CDR3 is TGCAGTGCTAGAGCGGGACAGGGGGCGGGAAACGAGCAGTACTTC.

The genes are TRBV29-1 and TRBJ2-6; possibly TRBD2 for D (6 bases). The V and J ends lost 4 bases and 3 bases respectively, with 16 bases between them. The CDR3 has 16 amino acids. Germline lookup yields CDR1 SQVTM and CDR2 ANQGSEA. CDR3 loop: CSVGSMGGYGANVLTF. CDR3 bases: TGCAGCGTTGGATCAATGGGAGGCTATGGGGCCAACGTCCTGACTTTC.

The chain has TRBV25-1 and TRBJ1-6; D is perhaps TRBD1 (5 bases). V was cut by 6 bases and J by 1 base, with 19 bases left in between. The CDR3 extends over 18 amino acids. Germline V gene lookup returns CDR1 MGHDK and CDR2 SYGVNS. As DNA, the CDR3 is TGTGCCAGCAGCCAAGATAATCCGGGGGAATCCTATAATTCACCCCTCCACTTT. This codes for CASSQDNPGESYNSPLHF.

V gene TRBV7-2 combines with J gene TRBJ2-6; 7 nucleotides agree with TRBD2. CDR3 length: 18 residues. V shed 6 bases and J 0 bases; nucleotides not matched to a gene: 11. Germline CDR1 is SGHTA and CDR2 is FQGNSA. The CDR3 DNA is TGTGCCAGCAGTTACGAGCCGGGAGGATCCTCTGGGGCCAACGTCCTGACTTTC. It codes for CASSYEPGGSSGANVLTF. Full variable domain (remainder filled in from reference TRBV7-2 and TRBJ2-6): GAGVSQSPSNKVTEKGKDVELRCDPISGHTALYWYRQSLGQGLEFLIYFQGNSAPDKSGLPSDRFSAERTGGSVSTLTIQRTQQEDSAVYLCASSYEPGGSSGANVLTFGAGSRLTVL.

The V call is TRBV11-3, the J call TRBJ2-5; the D gene is possibly TRBD2 (5 bases). The CDR3 is made up of 15 amino acids. The germline CDR1 and CDR2 sequences are SGHNT and YENEEA. V dropped 0 bases and J dropped 2 bases, with 10 bases sitting between them. The CDR3 loop reads CASSLDLPGQETQYF. The CDR3 nucleotides read TGTGCCAGCAGCTTAGATCTACCGGGACAAGAGACCCAGTACTTC.

The V gene is TRBV7-6, the J gene TRBJ1-3; D is unresolved. Between the trimmed V and J ends, which lost 3 bases and 0 bases, there was a span of 12 bases. CDR3 length equals 16 residues. CDR1 is SGHVS, CDR2 FNYEAQ, per germline. The CDR3 DNA reads as TGTGCCAGCAGCTTCGGGCTTCCGAGCTCTGGAAACACCATATATTTT. This translates into CASSFGLPSSGNTIYF.

With regard to this clonotype: At one end the junction does not follow the germline gene, possibly because of a read error. The V gene is TRBV10-3, the J gene TRBJ1-6; unclear D gene. CDR1 ENHRY and CDR2 SYGVKD come from the germline V gene. The length of the CDR3 is 15 residues. CDR3 DNA sequence: TGTGCCAGCAGTCCCCAGATGATGGATAATTCACCCCTCCACTTT. Protein: CASSPQMMDNSPLHF.

This clonotype was detected ten times or more. The J gene is TRBJ1-2, the V gene TRBV15, with D possibly being TRBD1 (6 bases). The V gene's germline CDR1 is LNHNV and CDR2 YYDKDF (reference sequence). This CDR3 region has 15 residues. V was trimmed by 5 bases and J by 6 bases, leaving 19 bases between them. CDR3 coding DNA: TGTGCCACCAGCCGGGAGGACAGCGGACGTGATGGCTACACCTTC. It yields the protein CATSREDSGRDGYTF.

Comments on this clonotype: A junction boundary mismatches the germline segment, possibly from a read error. The CDR3 sequence is CASGWVTGELFF. The DNA of the CDR3 is TGCGCCAGCGGGTGGGTGACCGGGGAGCTGTTTTTT. The chain combines TRBV25-1 with TRBJ2-2; a weak D match, TRBD2 (6 bases). Germline loops: CDR1 MGHDK, CDR2 SYGVNS. This CDR3 is 12 amino acids long.

In this sample, this clonotype turned up a few times. The gene calls are TRBV2 and TRBJ1-5; D not certain. The CDR3 extends over 14 amino acids. CDR1 and CDR2 from the germline V gene are SNHLY and FYNNEI. Deletions cut 5 bases from V and 4 bases from J, with 12 bases between. The CDR3 region has the DNA TGTGCCAGCAGTTTACTGGCAATAAATCAGCCCCAGCATTTT. The encoded protein is CASSLLAINQPQHF.

This clonotype occurred many times. The chain is built from TRBV15 and TRBJ1-3; D is unresolved. Trimming pared 4 bases from V and 8 bases from J, leaving 18 bases between. Per the germline V gene, CDR1 is LNHNV and CDR2 is YYDKDF (reference sequence). The CDR3 spans 15 residues. CDR3 in DNA: TGTGCCACCAGCAACCCGTCGACGGCAACTCACACCATATATTTT. This sequence encodes CATSNPSTATHTIYF.

With regard to this clonotype: A much larger clone is a single base away; this may be a read error. This chain joins TRBV7-9 and TRBJ1-6; D ambiguous. Germline-derived CDR1 and CDR2 are SEHNR and FQNEAQ (reference sequence). V was pared by 8 bases and J by 9 bases, with 17 bases between. This CDR3 has 14 residues. This CDR3 reads CASCSWAKGSPLHF. CDR3 coding DNA: TGTGCCAGCTGCTCATGGGCTAAGGGTTCACCCCTCCACTTT.

This clonotype was found a few times. The V call is TRBV20-1, the J call TRBJ1-3; D unresolved. Trimming left V 2 bases short and J 0 bases short, with 8 bases between. CDR3 size: 14 residues. Germline lookup yields CDR1 DFQATT and CDR2 SNEGSKA (reference sequence). This CDR3 reads CSARSQRSGNTIYF. The CDR3 coding sequence is TGCAGTGCTAGATCACAGCGCTCTGGAAACACCATATATTTT.

The V call is TRBV11-1, the J call TRBJ2-7; D is undetermined. The end of the DNA aligns better with TRBJ2-5, so the J call may be wrong. CDR3 size: 14 residues. Germline CDR1 SGHAT, CDR2 FQDESV (reference sequence). CDR3 protein: CASSLAQFHETQYF. In DNA, the CDR3 is TGTGCCAGCAGCTTAGCACAGTTCCACGAGACCCAGTACTTC.

This clonotype was recorded a few times. The chain carries TRBV9 and TRBJ1-2, with 7 bases matching TRBD1. CDR3 length: 14 residues. Germline V gene data show CDR1 as SGDLS and CDR2 as YYNGEE. V lost 5 bases to trimming and J lost 0 bases; unmatched junction nucleotides: 4. The CDR3 DNA reads TGTGCCAGCAGAGCGACAGGGTCTAACTATGGCTACACCTTC. Amino acid sequence: CASRATGSNYGYTF.

In regard to this clonotype: With a much larger clone just one base away, this may be a read error. The V gene is TRBV7-2, the J gene TRBJ1-6; no reliable D call. The CDR3 runs to 12 residues. Germline loops: CDR1 SGHTA, CDR2 FQGNSA. This chain's CDR3 is CACSPWVQTLHF. CDR3 in DNA: TGTGCCTGCAGCCCATGGGTTCAGACCCTCCACTTT.

The gene calls are TRBV2 and TRBJ1-4, with D unresolved. The germline V gene encodes CDR1 SNHLY and CDR2 FYNNEI. The CDR3 is 14 amino acids. V lost 6 bases and J lost 7, with 15 bases in between. CDR3 nucleotide sequence: TGTGCCAGCAGCGAGGACGGCCCGAGTGAAAAACTGTTTTTT. Its protein is CASSEDGPSEKLFF. Using reference TRBV2 and TRBJ1-4 for the parts outside the CDR3, the full variable domain is EPEVTQTPSHQVTQMGQEVILRCVPISNHLYFYWYRQILGQKVEFLVSFYNNEISEKSEIFDDQFSVERPDGSNFTLKIRSTKLEDSAMYFCASSEDGPSEKLFFGSGTQLSVL.

This clonotype was counted only a few times. The rearrangement uses TRBV9 and TRBJ2-7; D call uncertain. CDR1 is SGDLS and CDR2 is YYNGEE in the germline V gene. This CDR3 spans 12 amino acids. Trimming removed 0 bases from V and 5 bases from J, with 6 bases in between. CDR3 coding DNA: TGTGCCAGCAGCGTAGATGGGGACGAGCAGTACTTC. Protein: CASSVDGDEQYF.

This rearrangement joins TRBV2 to TRBJ1-5, with 7 bases aligning to TRBD1. Trimming took 4 bases from V and 3 from J; bases not matched to a gene: 6. CDR3 length: 15 amino acids. CDR1 is SNHLY and CDR2 is FYNNEI in the germline V gene. CDR3 sequence: CASSVAGGPNQPQHF. The CDR3 nucleotides are TGTGCCAGCAGTGTGGCAGGGGGGCCCAATCAGCCCCAGCATTTT. The entire variable domain, with the rest obtained from reference TRBV2 and TRBJ1-5, is as follows: EPEVTQTPSHQVTQMGQEVILRCVPISNHLYFYWYRQILGQKVEFLVSFYNNEISEKSEIFDDQFSVERPDGSNFTLKIRSTKLEDSAMYFCASSVAGGPNQPQHFGDGTRLSIL.

This clonotype was detected many times. V and J are TRBV27 and TRBJ1-1; D uncertain. V was clipped by 8 bases and J by 1 base, with 11 bases between them. Per germline, CDR1 MNHEY and CDR2 SMNVEV (reference sequence). The length of the CDR3 is 13 residues. CDR3 loop: CASATPANTEAFF. The CDR3 region has the DNA TGTGCCAGCGCAACCCCAGCGAACACTGAAGCTTTCTTT.

This clonotype was picked up many times. The chain carries TRBV19 and TRBJ1-5; D unresolved. Germline assignment: CDR1 LNHDA and CDR2 SQIVND (reference sequence). V lost 3 bases and J 5 bases, leaving 5 bases between the germline ends. The CDR3 is 12 residues long. The CDR3 sequence: CASSIADQPQHF. The DNA of the CDR3 is TGTGCCAGTAGTATTGCAGATCAGCCCCAGCATTTT.

The chain links TRBV29-1 to TRBJ2-5; D gene unclear. The CDR3 totals 12 residues. Germline V gene sequence: CDR1 SQVTM, CDR2 ANQGSEA. Trimming removed 4 bases at V and 9 bases at J, with 15 bases between. The chain's CDR3 is CSVGAWGQPQYF. As DNA, the CDR3 is TGCAGCGTTGGGGCCTGGGGTCAGCCCCAGTACTTC.

This clonotype has ten or more counts. The chain combines TRBV15 with TRBJ1-4; no clear D gene. Germline-derived CDR1 and CDR2 are LNHNV and YYDKDF (reference sequence). CDR3 length equals 15 residues. The germline V and J ends were trimmed by 0 bases and 8 bases, with 13 bases remaining between them. The DNA for the CDR3 is TGTGCCACCAGCAGAGATCAACAGTGGGAAGAAAAACTGTTTTTT. Amino acid sequence: CATSRDQQWEEKLFF. Using reference TRBV15 and TRBJ1-4 for the parts outside the CDR3, the full variable domain is DAMVIQNPRYQVTQFGKPVTLSCSQTLNHNVMYWYQQKSSQAPKLLFHYYDKDFNNEADTPDNFQSRRPNTSFCFLDIRSPGLGDTAMYLCATSRDQQWEEKLFFGSGTQLSVL.

A note on this clonotype: One junction end does not reproduce the germline sequence, and a read error may be involved. This sequence joins TRBV9 and TRBJ1-3; D perhaps matches TRBD1 (6 bases). Per germline, CDR1 SGDLS and CDR2 YYNGEE. CDR3 size: 12 residues. As DNA, the CDR3 is TGTGCCAGCAGCGGCATCGGGGGGACATGCCATTTT. As protein: CASSGIGGTCHF. Filled out from reference TRBV9 and TRBJ1-3, the complete variable domain reads DSGVTQTPKHLITATGQRVTLRCSPRSGDLSVYWYQQSLDQGLQFLIQYYNGEERAKGNILERFSAQQFPDLHSELNLSSLELGDSALYFCASSGIGGTCHFGEGSWLTVV.

At least ten counts were recorded for this clonotype. The chain combines TRBV15 with TRBJ1-3; D not certain. The CDR3 consists of 15 residues. V was trimmed by 0 bases and J by 0 bases, leaving 6 bases between them. CDR1 LNHNV and CDR2 YYDKDF come from the germline V gene (reference sequence). CDR3: CATSRDRISGNTIYF. Here the CDR3 DNA reads TGTGCCACCAGCAGAGATCGAATCTCTGGAAACACCATATATTTT.